A single sample is the source of the 10 T cell receptor beta chains below, sequenced in a study of blood T cell repertoires in COVID-19 (dated by TCRdb to the early 2020s). Libraries were prepared through the immunoSEQ multiplex PCR assay. TCRdb stores this immuneACCESS table with in-frame sequences only. Part of the clones is absent; in the studies checked, under half of the shortfall reflects unresolved V genes, and no reason is known for the rest. This sample has approximately 150,000 clones in its table, and 60% to 85% of those were observed once. Of the sample, roughly 15% is held by the ten largest clones. Material: peripheral blood. The receptors stem from a man aged 45-60 years with acute or convalescent COVID-19.

The J gene is TRBJ2-2, the V gene TRBV7-2; 10 bases line up with TRBD1. Germline lookup yields CDR1 SGHTA and CDR2 FQGNSA. V was clipped by 4 bases and J by 6 bases; unmatched bases: 11. The CDR3 totals 17 residues. The CDR3 reads CASSSSRPGQGPGELFF. CDR3 sequence (DNA): TGTGCCAGCAGCTCTTCTAGACCGGGACAGGGGCCCGGGGAGCTGTTTTTT.

The V call is TRBV5-1, the J call TRBJ1-1; 8 bases agree with TRBD1. CDR1 and CDR2 (germline): SGHRS, YFSETQ. This CDR3 has 15 amino acids. The J segment lost 3 bases and the V segment lost 0 bases, leaving 4 bases of the junction unmatched. CDR3 sequence (DNA): TGCGCCAGCAGCTTGGGGACAGGGACGGACACTGAAGCTTTCTTT. The encoded protein is CASSLGTGTDTEAFF.

The chain combines TRBV24-1 with TRBJ2-3, with TRBD1 as a possible D gene (6 bases). This CDR3 has 15 amino acids. Germline V lookup: CDR1 KGHDR, CDR2 SFDVKD. The V and J ends lost 7 bases and 1 base respectively, with 14 bases between them. CDR3 nucleotides: TGTGCCACCAGAGACCGGGACATTGGCACAGATACGCAGTATTTT. The encoded protein is CATRDRDIGTDTQYF.

V usage is TRBV3-1 (or the pseudogene TRBV3-2) and J usage is TRBJ2-3, with no clear D. The V gene's germline CDR1 is LGHDT and CDR2 YNNKEL (reference sequence). The CDR3 runs 14 residues. V lost 4 bases, J lost 7 bases, and 15 bases lay in between. The CDR3 DNA is TGTGCCAGCAGCCCCACCAAGACTTCCAATACGCAGTATTTT. It yields the protein CASSPTKTSNTQYF.

The V call is TRBV6-5, the J call TRBJ2-7; 8 nucleotides agree with TRBD2. V trimming: 10 bases; J trimming: 0 bases; junction bases outside the gene matches: 5. The germline CDR1 and CDR2 sequences are MNHEY and SVGAGI. The CDR3 length is 13 residues. This CDR3 reads CATSTSGSYEQYF. CDR3 sequence (DNA): TGTGCCACCAGCACTAGCGGCTCCTACGAGCAGTACTTC.

CDR3 protein: CALRDRGRTGELFF. Here the CDR3 DNA reads TGTGCCTTGCGGGACAGGGGGCGGACCGGGGAGCTGTTTTTT. This chain uses TRBV30 with TRBJ2-2; 12 bases are shared with TRBD1. Germline values: CDR1 GTSNPN, CDR2 SVGIG (reference sequence). CDR3 length: 14 residues. Trimming removed 7 bases from V and 5 bases from J; junction bases left unmatched: 5.

With regard to this clone: This specimen includes other DNA sequences encoding the same CDR3. V gene TRBV24-1 combines with J gene TRBJ2-5; 12 bases agree with TRBD2. Germline-derived CDR1 and CDR2 are KGHDR and SFDVKD. CDR3 length: 16 amino acids. V was pared by 4 bases and J by 2 bases, with 4 bases of the junction left unmatched. The DNA of the CDR3 is TGTGCCACCAGTGACCCTAGCGGGGGGGTTCAAGAGACCCAGTACTTC. Amino acids: CATSDPSGGVQETQYF.

The chain couples TRBV7-2 to TRBJ2-4; 16 bases map to TRBD2. The CDR3 has 18 residues. With 4 bases clipped from V and 6 bases from J, the junction kept 9 bases outside the gene matches. Germline CDR1 is SGHTA and CDR2 is FQGNSA. In nucleotides, the CDR3 is TGTGCCAGCAGCTCCACCGGGACTAGCGGGGGGGCCGGAAACATTCAGTACTTC. It specifies CASSSTGTSGGAGNIQYF.

The gene calls are TRBV7-3 and TRBJ2-7; the match to TRBD1 covers 10 bases. Looked up from germline, CDR1 is SGHTA and CDR2 is FQGTGA. The trim removed 4 bases at V and 1 base at J, leaving 10 bases unmatched. This CDR3 is built from 17 residues. The CDR3 DNA follows: TGTGCCAGCAGCTCATCCCGTGGGGACAGGGGATCCTACGAGCAGTACTTC. Residues: CASSSSRGDRGSYEQYF.

The genes are TRBV10-3 and TRBJ2-7; perhaps TRBD2 as D (5 bases). Trimming pared 8 bases from V and 5 bases from J, leaving 16 bases between. Germline V gene sequence: CDR1 ENHRY, CDR2 SYGVKD. The CDR3 extends over 13 amino acids. CDR3 loop: CAIRGSIVDEQYV. CDR3 in DNA: TGTGCCATCCGGGGTAGTATAGTAGACGAGCAGTACGTC.